This T cell receptor beta chain is from a study of T cell responses to AZD1222 COVID-19 vaccine (dated by TCRdb to the early 2020s). For the study in its entirety: AZD1222 recipients whose second dose came at about 4 weeks and those whose second dose came at about 12 weeks were combined into one group, since spike-specific TCR depth and breadth did not differ between the two schedules. Trial participants were enrolled by age into 18-55, 56-69 and 70-plus year subgroups, with about 150, 28 and 57 TCR-sequenced participants respectively. A total of around 240 trial participants underwent TCR sequencing, of whom around 210 had received two doses of AZD1222 and roughly 26 had received two doses of the MenACWY control vaccine.

Study-wide findings and limitations: The vaccine-associated CD4 TCRs covered the entire spike protein, and the dominant responses fell in regions 160-218 and 743-854. Conclusions about previously exposed vaccinees were limited because only a handful of AZD1222 recipients were SARS-CoV-2 seropositive at baseline. The 56-69-year group was small, and its depth increase did not reach significance, likely because of low power. Nearly half of unique spike-specific TCRs reportedly recognized epitopes outside regions mutated in the B.1.351 and B.1.1.7 variants. Because no samples from the day 14 peak response were available, repertoires could be characterized only after the peak T cell response. Participants were mostly white British and included more females than males, and it was suggested by the authors that clonal diversity may have been underestimated. A significant rise in spike-specific TCR breadth and depth was observed after two AZD1222 doses relative to day 0 and relative to MenACWY recipients.

With respect to this clone: The antigen it binds to is not known. The input lacks base qualities; no much larger clone sits a single base away.

The V end gives up 8 bases and the J end 5 bases, leaving 6 bases in the junction not matched to a gene. The CDR3 runs 13 amino acids, cysteine and phenylalanine included. Only the CDR3 region is kept as DNA, spanning 39 bases read in frame from base 1. Per the germline V gene, MDHEN is the CDR1 and SYDVKM is the CDR2. The time point tag for this specimen amounts to: baseline before first vaccination. The vaccinee samples were drawn from two UK trials, COV001 and COV002, one of which was a single-blind randomized controlled phase 2/3 trial testing AZD1222 (ChAdOx1 nCoV-19) in healthy adults. Trial participant PBMC samples were collected at day 0 and day 28 after the second dose for TCRbeta chain sequencing. The CDR3 regions of human TCRbeta chains were analyzed by immunosequencing. Under the source paper's analysis protocol: Repertoire TCRs were matched against a reference library of SARS-CoV-2-specific TCRs generated with the MIRA antigen-specificity platform. Breadth was defined as the fraction of unique TCRs that were SARS-CoV-2-associated. Depth was defined as the fraction of total T cells that were SARS-CoV-2-associated. Using the MIRA data, each spike-specific TCR was mapped to the spike region that the TCR reacts to and placed in a CD4 or CD8 class. Log10-transformed breadth and depth values were compared by one-way ANOVA with Sidak's multiple comparisons tests. This immuneACCESS table, as held by TCRdb, lists in-frame sequences with V and J called but not all clones. Of the missing ones, under half trace to an unresolved V gene in checked studies; the others have no known cause. V and J calls and clone size come straight from that table; D and trimming were deduced from the DNA. Within this sample are fewer than 250,000 clones, with approximately 92% of them counted one time only. Jointly, the top ten make up 1% to 1.5% of the sample.

The chain employs TRBV28 and TRBJ1-5, and 7 junction bases match TRBD1. This clonotype was obtained from an adult in good health. The sample was peripheral blood, taken on day 0 of AZD1222 vaccination. CDR3 reads: CASRRQGDQPQHF. The DNA reads TGTGCCAGCCGACGACAGGGCGATCAGCCCCAGCATTTT.